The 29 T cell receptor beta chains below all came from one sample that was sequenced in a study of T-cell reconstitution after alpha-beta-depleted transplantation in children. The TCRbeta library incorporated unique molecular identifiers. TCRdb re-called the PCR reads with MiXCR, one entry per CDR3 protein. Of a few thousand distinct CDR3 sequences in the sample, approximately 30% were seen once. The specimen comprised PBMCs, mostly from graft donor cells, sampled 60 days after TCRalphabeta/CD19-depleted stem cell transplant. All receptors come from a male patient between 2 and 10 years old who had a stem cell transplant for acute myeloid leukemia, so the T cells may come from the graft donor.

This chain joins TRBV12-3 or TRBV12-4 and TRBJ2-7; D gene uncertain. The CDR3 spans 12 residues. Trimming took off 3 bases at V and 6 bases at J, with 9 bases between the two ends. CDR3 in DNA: TGTGCCAGCAGTTTCTGGCTAGGCGAGCAGTACTTC. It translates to CASSFWLGEQYF.

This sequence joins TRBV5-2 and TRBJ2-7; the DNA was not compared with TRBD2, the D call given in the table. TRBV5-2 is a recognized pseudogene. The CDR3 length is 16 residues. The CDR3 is CAMGFLGSSGRGEQYF. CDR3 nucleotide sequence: TGTGCCATGGGCTTCCTCGGGTCTAGCGGGAGAGGGGAGCAGTACTTC.

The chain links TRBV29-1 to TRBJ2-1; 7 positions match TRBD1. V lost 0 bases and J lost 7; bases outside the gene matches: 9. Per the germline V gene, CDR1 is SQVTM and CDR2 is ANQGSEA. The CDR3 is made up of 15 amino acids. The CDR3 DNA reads TGCAGCGTTGAAGATGGGGGACAGAAACCAAATGAGCAGTTCTTC. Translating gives CSVEDGGQKPNEQFF.

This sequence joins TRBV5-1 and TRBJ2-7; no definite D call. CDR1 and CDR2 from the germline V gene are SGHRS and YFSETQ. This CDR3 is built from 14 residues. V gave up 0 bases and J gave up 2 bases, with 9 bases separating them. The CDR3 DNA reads TGCGCCAGCAGCTTGGTTGGCGGCACCTACGAGCAGTACTTC. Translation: CASSLVGGTYEQYF.

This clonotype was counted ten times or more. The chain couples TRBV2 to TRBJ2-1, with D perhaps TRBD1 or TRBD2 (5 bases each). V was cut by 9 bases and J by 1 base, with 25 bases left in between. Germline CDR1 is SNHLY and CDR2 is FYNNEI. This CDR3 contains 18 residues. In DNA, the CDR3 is TGTGCCAGTAGCCGGGACGGACCCGATGCATTATCCTACAATGAGCAGTTCTTC. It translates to CASSRDGPDALSYNEQFF.

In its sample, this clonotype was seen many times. The CDR3 DNA is TGTGCCAGCAGCTTAGTTGGCGTAGCGGGAGTTCTCGAGCAGTACTTC. It translates to CASSLVGVAGVLEQYF. The chain combines TRBV7-8 with TRBJ2-7, with 9 bases identical to TRBD2. The CDR3 spans 16 residues. V shed 1 base, J shed 6 bases, and the junction held 10 bases outside the gene matches. The germline gives CDR1 SGHVS, CDR2 FQNEAQ. Looking up the rest from reference TRBV7-8 and TRBJ2-7 gives the full variable domain: GAGVSQSPRYKVAKRGQDVALRCDPISGHVSLFWYQQALGQGPEFLTYFQNEAQLDKSGLPSDRFFAERPEGSVSTLKIQRTQQEDSAVYLCASSLVGVAGVLEQYFGPGTRLTVT.

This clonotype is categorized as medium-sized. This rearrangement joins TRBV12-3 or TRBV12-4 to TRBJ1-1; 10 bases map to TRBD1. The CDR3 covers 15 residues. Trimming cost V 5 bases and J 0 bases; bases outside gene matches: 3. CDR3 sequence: CASSTGQGMNTEAFF. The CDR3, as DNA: TGTGCCAGCAGTACGGGACAGGGGATGAACACTGAAGCTTTCTTT.

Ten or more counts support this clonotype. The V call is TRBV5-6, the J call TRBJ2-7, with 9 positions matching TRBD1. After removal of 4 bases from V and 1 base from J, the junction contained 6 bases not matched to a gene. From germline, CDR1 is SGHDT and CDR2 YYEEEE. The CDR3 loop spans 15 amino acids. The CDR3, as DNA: TGTGCCAGCAGCAACCCGGGACAGGGTTCCTACGAGCAGTACTTC. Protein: CASSNPGQGSYEQYF.

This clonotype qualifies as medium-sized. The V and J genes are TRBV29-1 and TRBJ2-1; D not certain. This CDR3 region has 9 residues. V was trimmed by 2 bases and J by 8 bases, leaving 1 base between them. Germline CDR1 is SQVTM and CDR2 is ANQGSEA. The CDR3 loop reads CSVEYEQFF. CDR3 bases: TGCAGCGTTGAATATGAGCAGTTCTTC.

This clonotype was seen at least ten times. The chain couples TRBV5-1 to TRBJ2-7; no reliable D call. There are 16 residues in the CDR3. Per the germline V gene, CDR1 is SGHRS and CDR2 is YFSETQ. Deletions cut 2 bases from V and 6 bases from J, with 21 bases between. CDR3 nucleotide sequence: TGCGCCAGCAGCTTTATGGAACGGAAATATGACGCCGAGCAGTACTTC. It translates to CASSFMERKYDAEQYF.

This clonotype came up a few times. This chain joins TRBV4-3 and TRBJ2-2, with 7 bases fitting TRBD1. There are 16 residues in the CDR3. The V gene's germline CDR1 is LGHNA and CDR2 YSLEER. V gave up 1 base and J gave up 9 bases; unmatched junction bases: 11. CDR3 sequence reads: CASSQVWRQGGRELFF. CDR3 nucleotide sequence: TGCGCCAGCAGCCAAGTTTGGCGACAGGGTGGCCGGGAGCTGTTTTTT.

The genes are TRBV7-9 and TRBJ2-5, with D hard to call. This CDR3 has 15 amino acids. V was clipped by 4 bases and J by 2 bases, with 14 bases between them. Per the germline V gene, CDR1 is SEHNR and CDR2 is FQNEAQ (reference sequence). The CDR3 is CASSSPRSQQETQYF. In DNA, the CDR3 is TGTGCCAGCAGCTCCCCCCGCAGCCAGCAAGAGACCCAGTACTTC.

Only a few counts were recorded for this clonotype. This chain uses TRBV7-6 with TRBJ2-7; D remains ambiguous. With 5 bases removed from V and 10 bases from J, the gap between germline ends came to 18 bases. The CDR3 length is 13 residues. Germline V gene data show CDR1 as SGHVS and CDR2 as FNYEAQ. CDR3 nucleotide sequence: TGTGCCAGCAGCCCTGGGGATATAGAAGAACAGTACTTC. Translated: CASSPGDIEEQYF.

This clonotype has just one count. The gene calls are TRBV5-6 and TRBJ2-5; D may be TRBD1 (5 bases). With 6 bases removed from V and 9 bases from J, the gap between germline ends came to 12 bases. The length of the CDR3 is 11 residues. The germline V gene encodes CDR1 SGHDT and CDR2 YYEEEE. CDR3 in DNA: TGTGCCAGCACCAACCTAGGGGCCCAGTACTTC. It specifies CASTNLGAQYF.

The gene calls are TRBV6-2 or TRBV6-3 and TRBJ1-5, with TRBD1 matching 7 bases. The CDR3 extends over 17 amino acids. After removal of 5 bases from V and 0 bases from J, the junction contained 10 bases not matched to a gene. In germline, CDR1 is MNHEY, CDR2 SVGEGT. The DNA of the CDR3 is TGTGCCAGCAGTGCCCGTACAGGGGCCAGTAGCAATCAGCCCCAGCATTTT. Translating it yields CASSARTGASSNQPQHF.

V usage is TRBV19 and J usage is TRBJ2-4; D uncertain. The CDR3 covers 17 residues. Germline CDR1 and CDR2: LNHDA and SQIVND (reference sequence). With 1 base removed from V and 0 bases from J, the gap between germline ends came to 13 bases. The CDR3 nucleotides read TGTGCCAGTAGTATAGTTGCCTTTTCCCTAGCCAAAAACATTCAGTACTTC. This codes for CASSIVAFSLAKNIQYF.

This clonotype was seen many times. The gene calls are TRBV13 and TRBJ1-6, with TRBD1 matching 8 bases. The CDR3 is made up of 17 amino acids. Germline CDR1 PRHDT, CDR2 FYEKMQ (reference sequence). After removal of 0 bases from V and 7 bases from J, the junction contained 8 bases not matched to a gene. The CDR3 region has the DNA TGTGCCAGCAGCTTAGGCGAGATTCAGGGGGCGAATTCACCCCTCCACTTT. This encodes CASSLGEIQGANSPLHF.

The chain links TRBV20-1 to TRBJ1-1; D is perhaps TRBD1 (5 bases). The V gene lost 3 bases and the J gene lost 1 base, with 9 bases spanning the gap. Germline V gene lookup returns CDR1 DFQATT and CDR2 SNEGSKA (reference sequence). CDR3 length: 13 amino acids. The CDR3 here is CSASRQGNTEAFF. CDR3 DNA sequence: TGCAGTGCTAGTAGGCAGGGGAACACTGAAGCTTTCTTT.

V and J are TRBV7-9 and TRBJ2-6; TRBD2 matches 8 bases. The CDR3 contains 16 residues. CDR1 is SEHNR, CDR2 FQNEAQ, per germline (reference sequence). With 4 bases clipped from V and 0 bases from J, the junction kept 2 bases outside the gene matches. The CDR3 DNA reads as TGTGCCAGCAGCTGGCGGGGGGACTCTGGGGCCAACGTCCTGACTTTC. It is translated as CASSWRGDSGANVLTF.

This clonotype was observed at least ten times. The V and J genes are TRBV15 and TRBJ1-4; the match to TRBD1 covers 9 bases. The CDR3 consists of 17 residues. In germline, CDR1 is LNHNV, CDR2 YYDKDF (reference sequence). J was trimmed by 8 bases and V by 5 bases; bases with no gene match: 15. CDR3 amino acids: CATSGSGTGRPGEKLFF. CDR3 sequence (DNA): TGTGCCACCAGCGGATCCGGGACAGGGAGACCTGGAGAAAAACTGTTTTTT. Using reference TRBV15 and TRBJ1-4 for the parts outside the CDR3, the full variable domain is DAMVIQNPRYQVTQFGKPVTLSCSQTLNHNVMYWYQQKSSQAPKLLFHYYDKDFNNEADTPDNFQSRRPNTSFCFLDIRSPGLGDTAMYLCATSGSGTGRPGEKLFFGSGTQLSVL.

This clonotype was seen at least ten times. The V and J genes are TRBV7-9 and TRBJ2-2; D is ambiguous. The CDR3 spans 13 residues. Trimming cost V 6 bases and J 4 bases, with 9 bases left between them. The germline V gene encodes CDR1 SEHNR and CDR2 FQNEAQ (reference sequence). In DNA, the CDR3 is TGTGCCAGCAGGATCCTCGCCACCGGGGAGCTGTTTTTT. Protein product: CASRILATGELFF.

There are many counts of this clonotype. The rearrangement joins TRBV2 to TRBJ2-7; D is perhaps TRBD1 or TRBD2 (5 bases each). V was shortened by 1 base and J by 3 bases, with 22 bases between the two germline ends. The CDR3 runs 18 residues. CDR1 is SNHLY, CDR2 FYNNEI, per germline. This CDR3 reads CASSEDEWGFRARYEQYF. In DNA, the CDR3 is TGTGCCAGCAGTGAAGACGAGTGGGGGTTTCGAGCCCGCTACGAGCAGTACTTC.

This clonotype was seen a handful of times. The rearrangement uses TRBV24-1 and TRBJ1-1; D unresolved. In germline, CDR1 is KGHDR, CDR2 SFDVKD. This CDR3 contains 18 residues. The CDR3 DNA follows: TGTGGCGCCAGTTATTTAGGTTTAGAACGACAAAGCAACACTGAAGCTTTCTTT. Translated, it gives CGASYLGLERQSNTEAFF.

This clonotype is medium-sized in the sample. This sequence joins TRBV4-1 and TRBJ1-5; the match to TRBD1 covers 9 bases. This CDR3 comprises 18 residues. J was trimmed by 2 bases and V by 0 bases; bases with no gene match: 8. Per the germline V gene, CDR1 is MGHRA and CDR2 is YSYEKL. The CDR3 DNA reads TGCGCCAGCAGCCAAGAAGTACAGGGGGCGGGCGGCAATCAGCCCCAGCATTTT. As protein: CASSQEVQGAGGNQPQHF.

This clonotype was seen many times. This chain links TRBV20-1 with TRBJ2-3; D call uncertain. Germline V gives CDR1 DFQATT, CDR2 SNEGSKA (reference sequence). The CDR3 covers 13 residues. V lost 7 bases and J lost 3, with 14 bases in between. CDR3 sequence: CSVTALSTDTQYF. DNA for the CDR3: TGCAGTGTGACGGCCCTCTCGACAGATACGCAGTATTTT.

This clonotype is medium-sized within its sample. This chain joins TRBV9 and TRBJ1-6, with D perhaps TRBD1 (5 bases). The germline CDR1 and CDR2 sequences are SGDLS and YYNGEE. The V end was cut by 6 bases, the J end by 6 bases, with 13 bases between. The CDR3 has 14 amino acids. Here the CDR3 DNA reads TGTGCCAGCATCGCGACAGAAATTAATTCACCCCTCCACTTT. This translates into CASIATEINSPLHF.

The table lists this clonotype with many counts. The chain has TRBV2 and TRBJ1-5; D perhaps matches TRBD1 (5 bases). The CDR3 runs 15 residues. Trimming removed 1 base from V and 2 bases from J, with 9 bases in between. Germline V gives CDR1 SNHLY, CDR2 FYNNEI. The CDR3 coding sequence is TGTGCCAGCAGTGAAGTCAGGGCGGGCAATCAGCCCCAGCATTTT. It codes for CASSEVRAGNQPQHF.

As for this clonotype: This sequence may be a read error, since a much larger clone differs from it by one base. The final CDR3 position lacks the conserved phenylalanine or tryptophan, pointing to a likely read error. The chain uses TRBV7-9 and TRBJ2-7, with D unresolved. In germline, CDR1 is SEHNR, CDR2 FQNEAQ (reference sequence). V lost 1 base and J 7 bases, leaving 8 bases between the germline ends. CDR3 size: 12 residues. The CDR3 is CASSLVVGEQYL. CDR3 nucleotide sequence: TGTGCCAGCAGCTTAGTCGTGGGGGAGCAGTACCTC.

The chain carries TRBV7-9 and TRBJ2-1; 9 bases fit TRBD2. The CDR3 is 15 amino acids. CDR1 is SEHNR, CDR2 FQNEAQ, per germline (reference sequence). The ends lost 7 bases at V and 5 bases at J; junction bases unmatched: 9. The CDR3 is CASKIAGVGNNEQFF. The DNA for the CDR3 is TGTGCCAGCAAAATAGCGGGAGTAGGTAACAATGAGCAGTTCTTC.